These T cell receptor beta chains were read from a single sample in a study of cytomegalovirus exposure and HLA in healthy donors. The method was immunoSEQ multiplex PCR; TCRdb's version includes in-frame clones alone and lacks a portion of them. The sample lists 90,000 to 100,000 clones; under 80% were seen once. The sample consisted of PBMCs. These receptors were collected from a middle-aged man in good health and CMV-seropositive. Both conserved end residues are trimmed from each CDR3. A D gene is named only where the DNA matches it firmly.

J | V | D | CDR3
TRBJ1-4 | TRBV5-1 | . | ASSRYGVEGREKLF
TRBJ2-1 | TRBV28 | TRBD1 | ASSLPGTGSNEQF
TRBJ2-2 | TRBV9 | . | ASSPSGDTGELF
TRBJ2-5 | TRBV5-6 | . | ASSLVSSPGRETQY
TRBJ2-3 | TRBV9 | TRBD2 | ASSTGTSGDTDTQY
TRBJ2-1 | TRBV5-1 | . | ASSQDWRYNEQF
TRBJ2-3 | TRBV6-5 | TRBD2 | ASSYSTSGGDTQY
TRBJ2-7 | TRBV10-2 | . | ATRTAGYEQY
TRBJ1-2 | TRBV5-6 | . | ASSNLDSILNYGYT
TRBJ2-5 | TRBV28 | . | ASTLGDPGLGTQY
TRBJ1-2 | TRBV27 | . | ASFGTIDGYT
TRBJ2-7 | TRBV7-9 | TRBD1 | ASSAGTGVYEQY
TRBJ1-5 | TRBV7-2 | TRBD1 | ASSLAGQAGNQPQH
TRBJ2-5 | TRBV29-1 | TRBD2 | STGREAQETQY
TRBJ2-5 | TRBV6-5 | . | ASSPDYQETQY
TRBJ1-4 | TRBV6-5 | TRBD1 | ASSYGTVNEKLF
TRBJ2-2 | TRBV7-8 | TRBD2 | ASSPTPGTSGGYGELF
TRBJ2-1 | TRBV2 | . | ASREGALKGLTILHNEQF
TRBJ2-5 | TRBV28 | TRBD1 | ASSAGTGGRETQY
TRBJ2-3 | TRBV11-3 | . | ASSLTGTFTDTQY
TRBJ1-2 | TRBV6-5 | . | ASSLGGVGGYT
TRBJ2-2 | TRBV19 | . | ASSNRDITGELF
TRBJ2-1 | TRBV7-8 | TRBD2 | ASSPTSGPYNEQF
TRBJ2-5 | TRBV4-1 | TRBD2 | ASSQDRRQGGLAGARETQY
TRBJ1-3 | TRBV19 | TRBD1 | ASRPDRVPGNTIY
TRBJ2-7 | TRBV20-1 | . | SARTFNEQY
TRBJ2-2 | TRBV4-1 | TRBD1 | ASSQVTGPNTGELF
TRBJ2-4 | TRBV7-8 | . | ASSLYQDFLAKNIQY
TRBJ2-6 | TRBV5-1 | TRBD1 | ASSLQGAFGANVLT
TRBJ1-2 | TRBV11-2 | . | ASSFRRGGYGYT
TRBJ2-3 | TRBV10-1 | TRBD2 | ASRAAGDGPDTQY
TRBJ2-2 | TRBV19 | TRBD2 | ASSSLGRESGELF
TRBJ1-3 | TRBV19 | . | ASSGGHTIY
TRBJ2-4 | TRBV5-8 | . | ASSFRREVGNIQY
TRBJ2-7 | TRBV19 | . | ASSVPGLHSYEQY
TRBJ1-2 | TRBV19 | TRBD1 | ASMGPQGAWDYGYT
TRBJ2-5 | TRBV5-1 | . | ASSLGGTQETQY
TRBJ2-7 | TRBV7-2 | . | ASSLVAGTYEQY
TRBJ1-6 | TRBV5-4 | . | ASSLEVRESPLH
TRBJ1-2 | TRBV9 | TRBD1 | ASSNGQGIGYT
TRBJ2-7 | TRBV5-4 | . | ASSSGGRGYEQY
TRBJ2-7 | TRBV2 | . | ASSEGLDPSYEQY
TRBJ2-7 | TRBV5-1 | . | ASSLAPRAYEQY
TRBJ2-1 | TRBV10-1 | TRBD2 | ASSESRLAGGSSSYNEQF
TRBJ1-5 | TRBV5-1 | . | ASSLSGDVYQPQH
TRBJ1-2 | TRBV6-6 | . | ASSYSMTQGSDGYT
TRBJ1-1 | TRBV10-3 | TRBD1 | ATQGGAGTEAF
TRBJ2-1 | TRBV28 | TRBD2 | ASSERENDEQF
TRBJ1-2 | TRBV6-1 | . | ASSPPDLNYGYT
TRBJ2-5 | TRBV28 | TRBD2 | ASLTPSGSHQTQY